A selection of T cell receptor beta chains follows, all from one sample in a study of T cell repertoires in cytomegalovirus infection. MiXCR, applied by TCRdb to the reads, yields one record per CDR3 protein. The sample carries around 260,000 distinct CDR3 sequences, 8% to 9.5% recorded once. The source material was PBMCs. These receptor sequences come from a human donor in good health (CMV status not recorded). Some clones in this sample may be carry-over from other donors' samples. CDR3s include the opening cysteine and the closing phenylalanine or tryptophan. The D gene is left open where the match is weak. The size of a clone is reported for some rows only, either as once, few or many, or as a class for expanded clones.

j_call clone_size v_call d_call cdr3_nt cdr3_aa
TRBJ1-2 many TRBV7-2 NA TGTGCCAGCAGCTTGGTGACGACAGGCAACTATGGCTACACCTTC CASSLVTTGNYGYTF
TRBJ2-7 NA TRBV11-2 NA TGTGCCAGCAGCTTGATTCGACAGGTCGGTGCCGAGCAGTACTTC CASSLIRQVGAEQYF
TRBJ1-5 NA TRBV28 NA TGTGCCAGCGCCCGCGGGGGGTCGGGTGGGGGGGCCCAGCATTTT CASARGGSGGGAQHF
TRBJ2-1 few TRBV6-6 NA TGTGCCAGCAGACAGGGTAATGAGCAGTTCTTC CASRQGNEQFF
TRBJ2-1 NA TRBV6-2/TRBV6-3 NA TGTGCCAGCAGGGGACGGGGGCCGAGGGATGAGCAGTTCTTC CASRGRGPRDEQFF
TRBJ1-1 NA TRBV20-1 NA TGCAGTGCTAGTGACCTGGGCACTGAAGCTTTCTTT CSASDLGTEAFF
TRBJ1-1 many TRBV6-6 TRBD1 TGTGCCAGCAGTTACGGTCAGGGGGCTGCTGAAGCTTTCTTT CASSYGQGAAEAFF
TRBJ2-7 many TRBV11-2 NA TGTGCCAGCAGCTTAGGAGGGCCCTGGGACGAGCAGTACTTC CASSLGGPWDEQYF
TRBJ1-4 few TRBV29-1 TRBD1 TGCAGCGTTGGGGATACAGGGGGCGCGACTAATGAAAAACTGTTTTTT CSVGDTGGATNEKLFF
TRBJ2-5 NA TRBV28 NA TGTGCCAGCAGTTTCAGGGTGGAGACCCAGTACTTC CASSFRVETQYF
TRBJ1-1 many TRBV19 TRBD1 TGTGCCAGTAGGGGGACAGTAAGTACTGAAGCTTTCTTT CASRGTVSTEAFF
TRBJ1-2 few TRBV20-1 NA TGCAGTGCAAGCCCCCGGGACACCGGGGATTATGGCTACACCTTC CSASPRDTGDYGYTF
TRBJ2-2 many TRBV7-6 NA TGTGCCAGCAGCCCCCGATCCGGGGCCAGAGCAGGGGAGCTGTTTTTT CASSPRSGARAGELFF